This passage covers 5 T cell receptor beta chains from one sample sequenced in a study of blood T cell repertoires in COVID-19. This table comes from immunoSEQ multiplex PCR, and its TCRdb copy is limited to in-frame clones, with some not included. Of nearly 95,000 clones detected, roughly 90% appear once; the ten largest clones hold around 1.5%. The specimen was peripheral blood. Source of these receptors: a human donor with active COVID-19. The donor label of this sample is uncertain.

The chain uses TRBV3-1 (or the pseudogene TRBV3-2) and TRBJ1-2; TRBD1 aligns across 10 bases. The V and J ends lost 2 bases and 4 bases, in that order; junction bases with no gene match: 4. CDR3 length equals 15 residues. Germline values: CDR1 LGHDT, CDR2 YNNKEL (reference sequence). CDR3 DNA sequence: TGTGCCAGCAGCCAATTGGACAGGGGGGGCTATGGCTACACCTTC. Translated: CASSQLDRGGYGYTF.

This clone has a single count. The gene calls are TRBV18 and TRBJ1-1; unclear D gene. There are 13 residues in the CDR3. In germline, CDR1 is KGHSH, CDR2 LQKENI. The V gene lost 6 bases and the J gene lost 3 bases, with 11 bases spanning the gap. The chain's CDR3 is CASSLHRDTEAFF. The CDR3 bases are TGTGCCAGCTCCCTACACCGGGACACTGAAGCTTTCTTT. Combining the CDR3 with reference TRBV18 and TRBJ1-1 gives the whole variable domain NAGVMQNPRHLVRRRGQEARLRCSPMKGHSHVYWYRQLPEEGLKFMVYLQKENIIDESGMPKERFSAEFPKEGPSILRIQQVVRGDSAAYFCASSLHRDTEAFFGQGTRLTVV.

The V gene is TRBV19, the J gene TRBJ2-3, with a weak D call TRBD2 (5 bases). The germline V and J ends were trimmed by 0 bases and 2 bases, with 9 bases remaining between them. Germline assignment: CDR1 LNHDA and CDR2 SQIVND (reference sequence). The CDR3 consists of 15 residues. This CDR3 is CASSIDAEATDTQYF. CDR3 DNA: TGTGCCAGTAGTATAGATGCGGAGGCCACAGATACGCAGTATTTT.

The chain carries TRBV7-2 and TRBJ1-4; 11 positions match TRBD1. The germline V gene encodes CDR1 SGHTA and CDR2 FQGNSA. V lost 2 bases and J lost 7; bases outside the gene matches: 3. The CDR3 is 15 residues long. The CDR3 reads CASSLQGTGGEKLFF. The CDR3 nucleotides are TGTGCCAGCAGCTTACAAGGGACAGGGGGTGAAAAACTGTTTTTT. Drawing the rest from reference TRBV7-2 and TRBJ1-4, the complete variable domain is GAGVSQSPSNKVTEKGKDVELRCDPISGHTALYWYRQSLGQGLEFLIYFQGNSAPDKSGLPSDRFSAERTGGSVSTLTIQRTQQEDSAVYLCASSLQGTGGEKLFFGSGTQLSVL.

In the case of this clone: The same CDR3 also results from other DNA sequences found in this sample. This CDR3 reads CASSSSGNTEAFF. The CDR3 DNA sequence: TGTGCCAGCAGTTCCTCAGGAAACACTGAAGCTTTCTTT. This rearrangement joins TRBV12-3 or TRBV12-4 to TRBJ1-1; unclear D gene. The V end lost 4 bases, the J end lost 2 bases, and 8 bases lay between the germline ends. The CDR3 is 13 amino acids.